These 5 T cell receptor beta chains came from one sample sequenced in a study of T cell responses to AZD1222 COVID-19 vaccine. TCRdb keeps only in-frame clones here, not all; method: immunoSEQ multiplex PCR. The sample holds roughly 110,000 clones; 90% to 95% are singletons and the top ten take less than 25%. The specimen was peripheral blood, collected on day 0 of AZD1222 vaccination. The receptors were gathered from an adult in good health.

The J gene is TRBJ1-1, the V gene TRBV11-2; D unclear. Trimming stripped 7 bases from V and 0 bases from J, with 15 bases between. The germline V gene encodes CDR1 SGHAT and CDR2 FQNNGV. This CDR3 comprises 15 residues. CDR3 region: CASITTGRVNTEAFF. The CDR3 nucleotides are TGTGCCAGCATTACCACTGGACGGGTGAACACTGAAGCTTTCTTT.

The rearrangement links TRBV18 to TRBJ2-6; 11 nucleotides match TRBD1. The CDR3 spans 17 residues. V gave up 4 bases and J gave up 2 bases; unmatched junction bases: 4. Germline CDR1 is KGHSH and CDR2 is LQKENI. In DNA, the CDR3 is TGTGCCAGCTCACTCCGGACAGGGGGCGCTGGGGCCAACGTCCTGACTTTC. It yields the protein CASSLRTGGAGANVLTF.

The chain uses TRBV12-5 and TRBJ1-4; 11 positions agree with TRBD1. Germline CDR1 LGHNT, CDR2 FRNRAP. Unmatched junction bases numbered 11, after V lost 4 bases and J lost 10 bases. The CDR3 spans 16 residues. The CDR3 coding sequence is TGTGCTAGTGGTTCCCAATCCGGGACAGGGGGAGGAAAACTGTTTTTT. It is translated as CASGSQSGTGGGKLFF.

This sequence joins TRBV5-6 and TRBJ1-3; D unclear. Trimming stripped 6 bases from V and 8 bases from J, with 15 bases between. The CDR3 runs to 13 residues. The V gene's germline CDR1 is SGHDT and CDR2 YYEEEE. The CDR3 DNA reads as TGTGCCAGCACCTCCATAGCCGGAGACACCATATATTTT. It yields the protein CASTSIAGDTIYF.

This chain links TRBV5-4 with TRBJ2-5, with TRBD2 identical over 8 bases. Trimming cost V 2 bases and J 2 bases; bases outside gene matches: 5. The CDR3 extends over 15 amino acids. Germline V gene sequence: CDR1 SGHNT, CDR2 YYREEE (reference sequence). CDR3 coding DNA: TGTGCCAGCAGCTTCCGGACTAGCTCACAAGAGACCCAGTACTTC. Protein product: CASSFRTSSQETQYF.